The rows below give T cell receptor beta chains drawn from one sample of a study of T cell responses to AZD1222 COVID-19 vaccine. TCRdb keeps only in-frame clones here, not all; method: immunoSEQ multiplex PCR. The table lists about 180,000 clones, 70% to 90% of them singletons. Specimen: peripheral blood, collected on day 0 of AZD1222 vaccination. The receptors derive from an adult in good health. The CDR3 runs from the conserved cysteine through the conserved F or W. The D gene is left open where the match is weak.

NA,TRBV23-1,TRBJ2-7,CASSQGPGASTSYEQYF,TGCGCCAGCAGTCAAGGTCCCGGGGCTAGTACCTCCTACGAGCAGTACTTC
NA,TRBV6-5,TRBJ1-1,CASSKMPLGTEAFF,TGTGCCAGCAGTAAGATGCCCCTGGGCACTGAAGCTTTCTTT
NA,TRBV6-5,TRBJ1-5,CASSRGRNQPQHF,TGTGCCAGCAGTCGCGGGAGGAATCAGCCCCAGCATTTT
NA,TRBV12-3/TRBV12-4,TRBJ1-5,CASRGRLNQPQHF,TGTGCCAGCAGGGGGCGTCTCAATCAGCCCCAGCATTTT
NA,TRBV19,TRBJ1-2,CASSIGGDGYTF,TGTGCCAGTAGTATAGGGGGAGATGGCTACACCTTC
TRBD1,TRBV12-5,TRBJ1-1,CASGLVAGGNTEAFF,TGTGCTAGTGGTTTGGTTGCAGGGGGCAACACTGAAGCTTTCTTT
NA,TRBV25-1,TRBJ1-4,CASSNGTVLEKLFF,TGTGCCAGCAGCAACGGGACTGTTCTTGAAAAACTGTTTTTT
NA,TRBV12-3/TRBV12-4,TRBJ2-1,CASTEGHEQFF,TGTGCCAGCACTGAGGGGCATGAGCAGTTCTTC
NA,TRBV12-5,TRBJ2-1,CASGPDMYNEQFF,TGTGCTAGTGGCCCAGACATGTACAATGAGCAGTTCTTC
TRBD1,TRBV14,TRBJ1-5,CASSPGGGAGQPQHF,TGTGCCAGCAGTCCTGGAGGGGGCGCGGGGCAGCCCCAGCATTTT
TRBD1,TRBV7-9,TRBJ1-5,CASSSGTGGHQPQHF,TGTGCCAGCAGCTCCGGGACAGGGGGCCATCAGCCCCAGCATTTT
TRBD1,TRBV6-5,TRBJ2-7,CASSRDRKNYEQYF,TGTGCCAGCAGCCGGGACAGGAAAAACTACGAGCAGTACTTC
TRBD2,TRBV5-1,TRBJ2-7,CASSLLAGDSYEQYF,TGCGCCAGCAGCCTGCTAGCGGGGGACTCCTACGAGCAGTACTTC
NA,TRBV3-1/TRBV3-2,TRBJ1-1,CASSQDGGAEAFF,TGTGCCAGCAGCCAAGATGGTGGGGCTGAAGCTTTCTTT
NA,TRBV7-9,TRBJ2-5,CASSLASNQETQYF,TGTGCCAGCAGCTTAGCCTCCAACCAAGAGACCCAGTACTTC
NA,TRBV5-4,TRBJ2-2,CASSLAWTGELFF,TGTGCCAGCAGCCTTGCTTGGACCGGGGAGCTGTTTTTT
NA,TRBV18,TRBJ2-7,CASSPKAYEQYF,TGTGCCAGCTCACCAAAAGCCTACGAGCAGTACTTC
NA,TRBV28,TRBJ1-5,CASSFLGWTQPQHF,TGTGCCAGCAGTTTTCTGGGATGGACTCAGCCCCAGCATTTT
TRBD1,TRBV28,TRBJ1-5,CASSKVRTGVLNSNQPQHF,TGTGCCAGCAGTAAGGTGAGGACAGGGGTCCTAAATAGCAATCAGCCCCAGCATTTT
NA,TRBV2,TRBJ2-1,CASSDGRALDNEQFF,TGTGCCAGCAGTGACGGTAGAGCTCTCGACAATGAGCAGTTCTTC